This T cell receptor beta chain was captured in a study of blood T cells in healthy people across ages. Study-wide results and caveats: Estimated diversity that came from one million T cells was considered an underestimate. A roughly linear fall in TCR beta diversity per million T cells was seen with increasing age.

Sample-barcoded 5' priming and a J-beta primer mix drove a second PCR of 7 to 11 cycles. Every single cDNA molecule received a tag from a template-switch adaptor with 12 random nucleotides. TCRdb passed the 5' RACE reads through MiXCR, listing each CDR3 protein once. The sample records some 800,000 distinct CDR3 sequences, approximately 48% being singletons. The V segment lost 5 bases and the J segment 6 bases; nucleotides outside the gene matches: 11. The CDR3 totals 15 residues. CDR1 and CDR2 (germline): SGHTA, FQGNSA. With regard to this clonotype: Its target is not known.

The extraction recovered at least 5 micrograms of total RNA per sample. The TCR sequence derives from a man aged 60 to 75 in good health. V is TRBV7-2 and J is TRBJ2-3, with TRBD2 matching over 7 bases. Material: blood. CDR3 in amino acids: CASSLWGGTPDTQYF. The CDR3 DNA reads TGTGCCAGCAGCCTCTGGGGGGGAACCCCCGATACGCAGTATTTT.